The entry below describes one TCR beta chain. The antigen remains undetermined. This PCR relied on a set of 60 Vbeta primers and 13 Jbeta primers. Sequencing was performed with immunoSEQ multiplex PCR; in TCRdb, only in-frame clones are kept and a portion is missing. The sample carries under 150,000 clones, 60% to 80% recorded once. The record originates from a study of cytomegalovirus exposure and HLA in healthy donors. General observations from the study: Among the most significant clusters, several appeared linked to common viral pathogens in a later analysis. Only CMV serostatus was available as immune exposure information.

The J segment lost 3 bases and the V segment lost 0 bases, leaving 6 bases of the junction unmatched. The CDR3 loop spans 16 amino acids. Germline loops: CDR1 SEHNR, CDR2 FQNEAQ (reference sequence). The clonotype was recovered from a man aged 45-65 years in good health and CMV-seropositive. Sequenced sample: PBMCs. The rearrangement links TRBV7-9 to TRBJ2-3; 7 nucleotides line up with TRBD1. The CDR3 here is CASSLAVAGGTDTQYF. The CDR3 DNA follows: TGTGCCAGCAGCTTAGCGGTGGCAGGGGGAACAGATACGCAGTATTTT. Combining the CDR3 with reference TRBV7-9 and TRBJ2-3 gives the whole variable domain DTGVSQNPRHKITKRGQNVTFRCDPISEHNRLYWYRQTLGQGPEFLTYFQNEAQLEKSRLLSDRFSAERPKGSFSTLEIQRTEQGDSAMYLCASSLAVAGGTDTQYFGPGTRLTVL.